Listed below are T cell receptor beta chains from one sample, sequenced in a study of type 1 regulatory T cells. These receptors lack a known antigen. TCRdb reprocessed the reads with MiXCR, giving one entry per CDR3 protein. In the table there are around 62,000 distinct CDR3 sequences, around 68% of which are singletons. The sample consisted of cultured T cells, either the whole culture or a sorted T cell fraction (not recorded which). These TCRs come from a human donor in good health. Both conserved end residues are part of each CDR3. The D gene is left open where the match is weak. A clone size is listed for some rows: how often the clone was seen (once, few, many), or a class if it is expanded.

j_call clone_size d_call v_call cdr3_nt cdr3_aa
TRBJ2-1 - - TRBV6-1 TGTGCCAGCAGTGAAGAAGGTTGGGGGAGCTCCTACAATGAGCAGTTCTTC CASSEEGWGSSYNEQFF
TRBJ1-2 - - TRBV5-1 TGCGCCAGCAGCTTGGGGCAGGACGCCTATGGCTACACCTTC CASSLGQDAYGYTF
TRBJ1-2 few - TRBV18 TGTGCCAGCTCACCACCGTCGGGACTGATGAACTATGGCTACACCTTC CASSPPSGLMNYGYTF
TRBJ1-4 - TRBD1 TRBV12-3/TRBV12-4 TGTGCCAGCAGTTTAACTGGACAGGGTAGTGAAAAACTGTTTTTT CASSLTGQGSEKLFF
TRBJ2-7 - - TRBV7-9 TGTGCCAGCAGCCCACAGGTCTACTCCTACGAGCAGTACTTC CASSPQVYSYEQYF
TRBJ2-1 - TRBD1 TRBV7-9 TGTGCCAGCAGCTCCCGGACAGGGGGCAATGAGCAGTTCTTC CASSSRTGGNEQFF
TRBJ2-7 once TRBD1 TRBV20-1 TGCAGTGCTTCGGCCGGGACAGCTGCCTACGAGCAGTACTTC CSASAGTAAYEQYF
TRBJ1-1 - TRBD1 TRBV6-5 TGTGCCAGCAGCAAGAGGACAGGGTGGGGTGGCACTGAAGCTTTCTTT CASSKRTGWGGTEAFF
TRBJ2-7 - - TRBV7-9 TGTGCCAGCAGCCCCATGGCTACGACCAGGTACGAGCAGTACTTC CASSPMATTRYEQYF
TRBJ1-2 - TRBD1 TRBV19 TGTGCCAGTAGGAGGACAGGGTACATGGATGGCTACACCTTC CASRRTGYMDGYTF
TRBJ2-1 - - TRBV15 TGTGCCACCAGCAGAGATCCTCGCCCTGAATACAATGAGCAGTTCTTC CATSRDPRPEYNEQFF
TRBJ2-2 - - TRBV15 TGTGCCACCAGTATACTACTTAACACCGGGGAGCTGTTTTTT CATSILLNTGELFF
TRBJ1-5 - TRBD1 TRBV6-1 TGTGCCAGCAGTGAATTAGGGGCCGGGACAGGGAATCAGCCCCAGCATTTT CASSELGAGTGNQPQHF
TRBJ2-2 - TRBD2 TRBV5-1 TGCGCCAGCAGGCTAGCGGACCTAACCGGGGAGCTGTTTTTT CASRLADLTGELFF
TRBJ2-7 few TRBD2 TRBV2 TGTGCCAGCAGTGGAAGACTAGCGGGAGTGGGCGAGCAGTACTTC CASSGRLAGVGEQYF
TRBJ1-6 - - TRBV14 TGTGCCAGCAGCCAAGATAAAGTCCCGGGGTCACCCCTCCACTTT CASSQDKVPGSPLHF
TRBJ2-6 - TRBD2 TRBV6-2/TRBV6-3 TGTGCCAGCAGAAACGGGGGGTCTGGGGCCAACGTCCTGACTTTC CASRNGGSGANVLTF
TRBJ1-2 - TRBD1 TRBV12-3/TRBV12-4 TGTGCCAGCAGTTTAGGCGGGACAGGGGCCTCGAATGGCTACACCTTC CASSLGGTGASNGYTF
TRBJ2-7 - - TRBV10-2 TGCGCCAGCAGTGAGTTGACCAGCGACGAGCAGTACTTC CASSELTSDEQYF
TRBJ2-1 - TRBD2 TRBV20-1 TGCAGTGCGATAGCGGGGGGGGGATTATACAATGAGCAGTTCTTC CSAIAGGGLYNEQFF
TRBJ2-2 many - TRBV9 TGTGCCAGCGGGATTGGCGGGGAGCTGTTTTTT CASGIGGELFF
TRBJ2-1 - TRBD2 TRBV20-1 TGCAGTGCTAGAGATTCGACTAGCGGGAGATACAATGAGCAGTTCTTC CSARDSTSGRYNEQFF
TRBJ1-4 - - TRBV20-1 TGCAGTGCAGTGCCGGGACCGGGAAATGAAAAACTGTTTTTT CSAVPGPGNEKLFF
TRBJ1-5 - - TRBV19 TGTGCCAGTGGTATAGATGGATGGGGCCAGGGCCAGCCCCAGCATTTT CASGIDGWGQGQPQHF
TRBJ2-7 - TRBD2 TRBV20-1 TGCAGTGCTAGCAAACTAGCGGGAGGGCTAGAGCAGTACTTC CSASKLAGGLEQYF
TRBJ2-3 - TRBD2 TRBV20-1 TGCAGTGCTAGAGATTCTAGCGGATACACAGATACGCAGTATTTT CSARDSSGYTDTQYF
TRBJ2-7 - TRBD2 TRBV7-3 TGTGCCAGCAGCTTAACGAGCGGGAGCGGTTACGAGCAGTACTTC CASSLTSGSGYEQYF
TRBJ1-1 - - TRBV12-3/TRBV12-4 TGTGCCAGCAGTCCGGGGGACACTGAAGCTTTCTTT CASSPGDTEAFF
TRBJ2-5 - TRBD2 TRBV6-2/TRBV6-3 TGTGCCAGCAGTTACTCGTCGGGACTAGCGGGAGGGGGATATAACCAAGAGACCCAGTACTTC CASSYSSGLAGGGYNQETQYF
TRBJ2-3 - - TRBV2 TGTGCCAGCAGTTTCAAGGATACGCAGTATTTT CASSFKDTQYF
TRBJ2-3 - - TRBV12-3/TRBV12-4 TGTGCCAGCAGTTTAACCGAGGGGGGCACAGATACGCAGTATTTT CASSLTEGGTDTQYF
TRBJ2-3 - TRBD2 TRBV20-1 TGCAGTGCTATTCCTCTAGCGGGAGTAGCAGATACGCAGTATTTT CSAIPLAGVADTQYF
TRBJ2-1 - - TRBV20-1 TGCAGTGCCGGGTTGAGCTCCTACAATGAGCAGTTCTTC CSAGLSSYNEQFF
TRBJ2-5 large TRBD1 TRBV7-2 TGTGCCAGCAGAGGGACAGGGTGGCAAGAGACCCAGTACTTC CASRGTGWQETQYF
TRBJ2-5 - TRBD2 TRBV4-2 TGTGCCAGCAGCCAAGATGGACGGCCAGCGGGAAACCAAGAGACCCAGTACTTC CASSQDGRPAGNQETQYF
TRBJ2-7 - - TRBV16 TGTGCCAGCAGCCAATCGGGGGGCCAGTCCTACGAGCAGTACTTC CASSQSGGQSYEQYF
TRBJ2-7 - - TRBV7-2 TGTGCCAGCAGCTTAAGAATAGACAGCCGCTTCTACGAGCAGTACTTC CASSLRIDSRFYEQYF
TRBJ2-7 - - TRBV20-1 TGCAGTGCTTCCCGAGGACCCCTGAGCGAGCAGTACTTC CSASRGPLSEQYF
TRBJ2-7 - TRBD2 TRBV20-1 TGCAGTGCTATTGGGACTAGCGGGAGGGTCTCCTACGAGCAGTACTTC CSAIGTSGRVSYEQYF
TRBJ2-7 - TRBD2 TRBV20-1 TGCAGTGCTAGCGGACTAGCGGGAGGCAAAGACGAGCAGTACTTC CSASGLAGGKDEQYF
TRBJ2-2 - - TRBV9 TGTGCCAGCAGCCCCACAGGGTTGGGTACCGGGGAGCTGTTTTTT CASSPTGLGTGELFF
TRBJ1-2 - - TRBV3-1 TGTGCCAGCAGCCAAGGATGGGACACCTATGGCTACACCTTC CASSQGWDTYGYTF
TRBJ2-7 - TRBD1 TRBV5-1 TGCGCCAGCAGCCTCGGGCAGGGGGCGGAGGAGCAGTACTTC CASSLGQGAEEQYF
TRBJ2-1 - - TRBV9 TGTGCCAGCAGCGTTAGCGCCAGAGACAATGAGCAGTTCTTC CASSVSARDNEQFF
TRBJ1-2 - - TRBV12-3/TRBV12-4 TGTGCCAGCGGGACCTCCGATGGCTACACCTTC CASGTSDGYTF
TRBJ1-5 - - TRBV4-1 TGCGCCAGCAGCCCGGACGGACAGAATTTCCGGCCCCAGCATTTT CASSPDGQNFRPQHF
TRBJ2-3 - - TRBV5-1 TGCGCCAGCAGCTTGGCGGGAGCAGGAGGAGATACGCAGTATTTT CASSLAGAGGDTQYF
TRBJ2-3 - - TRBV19 TGTGCCAGTAGTATAGCAGATACGCAGTATTTT CASSIADTQYF
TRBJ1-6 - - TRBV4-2 TGTGCCAGCAGCCAGGCCGAGGGGATTAATAATTCACCCCTCCACTTT CASSQAEGINNSPLHF
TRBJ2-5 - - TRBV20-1 TGCAGTGGCCGTCAGCAAGAGACCCAGTACTTC CSGRQQETQYF
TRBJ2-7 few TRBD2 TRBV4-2 TGTGCCAGCAGCCAAGTAACTAGCGGGAGTGACGAGCAGTACTTC CASSQVTSGSDEQYF
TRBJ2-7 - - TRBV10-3 TGTGCCATCAGTGGAGAACACCTATCCTACGAGCAGTACTTC CAISGEHLSYEQYF